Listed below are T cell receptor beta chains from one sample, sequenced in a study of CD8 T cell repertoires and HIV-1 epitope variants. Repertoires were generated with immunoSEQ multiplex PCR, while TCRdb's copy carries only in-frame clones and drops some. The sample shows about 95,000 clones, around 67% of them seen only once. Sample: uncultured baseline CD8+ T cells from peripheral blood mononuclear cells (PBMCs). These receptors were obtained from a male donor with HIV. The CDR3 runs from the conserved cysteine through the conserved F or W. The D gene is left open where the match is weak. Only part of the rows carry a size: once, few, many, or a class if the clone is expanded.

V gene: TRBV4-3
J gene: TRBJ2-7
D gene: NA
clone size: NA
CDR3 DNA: TGCGCCAGCAGCCAAGGGCACCCCCAGGGGAGCGGGAACTACGAGCAGTACTTC
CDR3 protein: CASSQGHPQGSGNYEQYF

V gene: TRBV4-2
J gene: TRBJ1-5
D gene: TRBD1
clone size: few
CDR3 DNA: TGTGCCAGCAGCCAAGAACGGTCAGGGGGAAGCAATCAGCCCCAGCATTTT
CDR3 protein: CASSQERSGGSNQPQHF

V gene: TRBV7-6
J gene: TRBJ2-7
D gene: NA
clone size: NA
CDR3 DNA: TGTGCCAGCAGCTTAGGGGGGGGGCTCGAGCAGTACTTC
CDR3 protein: CASSLGGGLEQYF

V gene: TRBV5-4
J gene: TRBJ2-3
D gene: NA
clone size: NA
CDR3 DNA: TGTGCCAGCAGCTTCGGTAGGGATACGCAGTATTTT
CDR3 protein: CASSFGRDTQYF

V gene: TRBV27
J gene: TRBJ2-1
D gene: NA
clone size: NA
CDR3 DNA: TGTGCCAGCAGTTTACTCGGGAGTGGGTACAATGAGCAGTTCTTC
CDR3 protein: CASSLLGSGYNEQFF

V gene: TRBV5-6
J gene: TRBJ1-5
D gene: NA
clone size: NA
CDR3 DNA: TGTGCCAGCAGCACCTACGCTTCGAGGCAGCCCCAGCATTTT
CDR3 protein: CASSTYASRQPQHF

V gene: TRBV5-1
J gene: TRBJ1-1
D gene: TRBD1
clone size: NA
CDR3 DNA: TGCGCCAGCAGCTTGAGGACAGGGGATACCCTTGAAGCTTTCTTT
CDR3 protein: CASSLRTGDTLEAFF

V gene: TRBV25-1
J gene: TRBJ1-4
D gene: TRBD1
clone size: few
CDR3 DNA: TGTGCCAGCAGTGCGGGGACAGGGGGAAATGAAAAACTGTTTTTT
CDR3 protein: CASSAGTGGNEKLFF

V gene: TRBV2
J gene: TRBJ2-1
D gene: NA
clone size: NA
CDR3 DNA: TGTGCCAGCAGTGACCCGAGCTCCTACAATGAGCAGTTCTTC
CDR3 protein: CASSDPSSYNEQFF

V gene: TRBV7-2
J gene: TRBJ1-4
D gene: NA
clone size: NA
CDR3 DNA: TGTGCCAGCAGCTCCCAGTTAAATGAAAAACTGTTTTTT
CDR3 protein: CASSSQLNEKLFF

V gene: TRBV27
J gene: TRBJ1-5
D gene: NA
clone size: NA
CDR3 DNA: TGTGCCAGCAGTTCCGCGGTCGGGATTAGCAATCAGCCCCAGCATTTT
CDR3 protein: CASSSAVGISNQPQHF

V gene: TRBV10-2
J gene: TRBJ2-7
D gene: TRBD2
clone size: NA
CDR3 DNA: TGCGCCAGCAGAGATAAACTAGCGGGGACCTACGAGCAGTACTTC
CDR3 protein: CASRDKLAGTYEQYF

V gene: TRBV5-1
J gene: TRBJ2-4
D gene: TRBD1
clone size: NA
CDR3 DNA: TGCGCCAGCAGCTACCGGGACAGCGATTCATGGGGCATTCAGTACTTC
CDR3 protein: CASSYRDSDSWGIQYF

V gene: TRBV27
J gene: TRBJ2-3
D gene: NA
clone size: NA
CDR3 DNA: TGTGCCAGCAGTACACCTTTGAGCACAGATACGCAGTATTTT
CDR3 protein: CASSTPLSTDTQYF

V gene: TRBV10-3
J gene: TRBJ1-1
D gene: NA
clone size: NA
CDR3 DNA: TGTGCCATCAGTGAACGTGAGGGAGACACTGAAGCTTTCTTT
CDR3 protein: CAISEREGDTEAFF

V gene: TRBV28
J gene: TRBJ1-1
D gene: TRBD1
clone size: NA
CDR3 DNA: TGTGCCAGCAGTCCCAGGGGGGGTTACGCTGAAGCTTTCTTT
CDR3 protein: CASSPRGGYAEAFF

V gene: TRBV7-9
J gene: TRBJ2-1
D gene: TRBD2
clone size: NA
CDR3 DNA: TGTGCCAGCAGCTTGGGACTAGCGGGAGGGTCCACTCATGAGCAGTTCTTC
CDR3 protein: CASSLGLAGGSTHEQFF

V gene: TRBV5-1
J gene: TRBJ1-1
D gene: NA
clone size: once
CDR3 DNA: TGCGCCAGCAGCTTGGCGGGGGCGCGGAACACTGAAGCTTTCTTT
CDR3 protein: CASSLAGARNTEAFF

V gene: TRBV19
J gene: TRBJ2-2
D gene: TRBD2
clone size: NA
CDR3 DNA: TGTGCCAGTAGGCTAGCGGGTGTCAACACCGGGGAGCTGTTTTTT
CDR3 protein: CASRLAGVNTGELFF

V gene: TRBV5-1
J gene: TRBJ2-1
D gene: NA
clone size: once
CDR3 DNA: TGCGCCAGCAGCTTACCAAGTTACCCCTACAATGAGCAGTTCTTC
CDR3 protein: CASSLPSYPYNEQFF

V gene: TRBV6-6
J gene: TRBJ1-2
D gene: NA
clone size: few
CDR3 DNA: TGTGCCAGCAGGGGGCGGAGGGAGAATGGCTACACCTTC
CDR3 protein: CASRGRRENGYTF

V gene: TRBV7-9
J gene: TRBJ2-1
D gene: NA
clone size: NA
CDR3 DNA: TGTGCCAGCAGCTTAGAGGCAGGAGTTCGATCCTACAATGAGCAGTTCTTC
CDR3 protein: CASSLEAGVRSYNEQFF

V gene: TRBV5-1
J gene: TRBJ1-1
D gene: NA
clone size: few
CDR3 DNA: TGCGCCAGCAGCTTGGACGGGGTCGCGGGCACTGAAGCTTTCTTT
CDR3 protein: CASSLDGVAGTEAFF

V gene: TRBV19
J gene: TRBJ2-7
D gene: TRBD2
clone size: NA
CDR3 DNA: TGTGCCAGTACTCTCGGACTAGCGGGGGGCCGAGTCTACGAGCAGTACTTC
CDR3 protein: CASTLGLAGGRVYEQYF

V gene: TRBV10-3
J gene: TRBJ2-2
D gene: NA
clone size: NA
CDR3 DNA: TGTGCCATCAGTGAGTCGGCCGGGGAGCTGTTTTTT
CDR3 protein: CAISESAGELFF

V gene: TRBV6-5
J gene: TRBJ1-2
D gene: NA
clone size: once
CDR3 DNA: TGTGCCAGCAGTTACTCGAAAGACTGGGGCTATGGCTACACCTTC
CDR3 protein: CASSYSKDWGYGYTF

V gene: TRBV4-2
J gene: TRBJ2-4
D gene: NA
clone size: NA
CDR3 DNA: TGTGCCAGCAGCCAAGATTTAGGGGGGTCTGACCTGTCCAAAAACATTCAGTACTTC
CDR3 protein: CASSQDLGGSDLSKNIQYF

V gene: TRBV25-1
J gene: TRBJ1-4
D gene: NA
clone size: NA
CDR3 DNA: TGTGCCAGCAGTGAAGGTTGGAATGAAAAACTGTTTTTT
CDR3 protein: CASSEGWNEKLFF

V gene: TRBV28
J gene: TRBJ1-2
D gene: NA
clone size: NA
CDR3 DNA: TGTGCCAGCAGTGAAACAGGGTTTGGCTACACCTTC
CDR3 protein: CASSETGFGYTF

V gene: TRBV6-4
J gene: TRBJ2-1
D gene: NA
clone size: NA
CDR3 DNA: TGTGCCAGCAGTGACCATCCAGTCTCCTACAATGAGCAGTTCTTC
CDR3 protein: CASSDHPVSYNEQFF

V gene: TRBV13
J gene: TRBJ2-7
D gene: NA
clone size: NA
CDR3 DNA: TGTGCCAGCAGCCTGTCCGGGGCCTACGAGCAGTACTTC
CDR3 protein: CASSLSGAYEQYF

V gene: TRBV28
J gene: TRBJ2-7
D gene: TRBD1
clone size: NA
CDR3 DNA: TGTGCCAGCAGCATAACAGGGGGTCTCTCCTACGAGCAGTACTTC
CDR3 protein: CASSITGGLSYEQYF

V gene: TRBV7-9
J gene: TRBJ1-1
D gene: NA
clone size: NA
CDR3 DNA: TGTGCCAGCAGCTTTGGATGGGACACCCCAACTGAAGCTTTCTTT
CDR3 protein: CASSFGWDTPTEAFF

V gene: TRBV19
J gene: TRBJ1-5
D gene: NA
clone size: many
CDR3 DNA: TGTGCCAGTAGATCGGGGGATCAGCCCCAGCATTTT
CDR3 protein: CASRSGDQPQHF

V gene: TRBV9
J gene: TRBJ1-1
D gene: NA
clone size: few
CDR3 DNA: TGTGCCAGCAGCCCCGGGGGACTGGCGGACACTGAAGCTTTCTTT
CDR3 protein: CASSPGGLADTEAFF

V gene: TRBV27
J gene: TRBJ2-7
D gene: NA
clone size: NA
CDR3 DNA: TGTGCCAGCAGTTCGGGGGCGGGTGCCTACGAGCAGTACTTC
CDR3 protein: CASSSGAGAYEQYF

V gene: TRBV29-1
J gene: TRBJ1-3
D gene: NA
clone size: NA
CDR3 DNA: TGCAGTTACTTCTCTGGAAACACCATATATTTT
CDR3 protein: CSYFSGNTIYF

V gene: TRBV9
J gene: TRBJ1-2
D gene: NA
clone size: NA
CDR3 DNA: TGTGCCAGCAGCGTAGATCAGAACTATGGCTACACCTTC
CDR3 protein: CASSVDQNYGYTF

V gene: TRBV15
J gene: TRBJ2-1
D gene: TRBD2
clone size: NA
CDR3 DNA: TGTGCCACCAGCAGTGGGCGGCTACCGGGACTAGACTACAATGAGCAGTTCTTC
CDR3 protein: CATSSGRLPGLDYNEQFF

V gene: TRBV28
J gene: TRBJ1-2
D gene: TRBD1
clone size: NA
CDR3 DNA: TGTGCCAGCAGTTTGACAGGGGGCTATGGCTACACCTTC
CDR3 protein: CASSLTGGYGYTF